This T cell receptor (beta chain) was captured in a study of T cell changes during pregnancy in multiple sclerosis (dated by TCRdb to between 2018 and 2021). For the study in its entirety: The study looked at changes in the T cell repertoire across pregnancy in women with multiple sclerosis.

A remark on this clone: It lacks a known antigen. Base qualities are not provided; no much larger clone lies one nucleotide away.

CDR1 and CDR2, per the germline V gene, are SGHDT and YYEEEE. Reading from cysteine to phenylalanine, the CDR3 counts 16 amino acids. Only the CDR3 portion is preserved as DNA: 48 bases, with reading frame beginning at the first base. The junction carries 17 bases between V and J, which are trimmed by 7 bases and 1 base respectively. The receptor library was made with the immunoSEQ multiplex PCR assay. TCRdb mirrors the immuneACCESS table, restricted to in-frame sequences. Some clones are absent from its copies; in checked studies, under half trace to an unresolved V gene, and the reason for the others is unknown. The sample records about 68,000 clones, over 75% of which are singletons. Roughly 1.5% of the sample goes to the ten largest clones.

The source is a female donor with multiple sclerosis, enrolled in a pregnancy study. The chain was built from TRBV5-6 and TRBJ1-4; a tentative D match to TRBD1 spans 5 bases. The source material was peripheral blood, sampled in the third trimester of pregnancy. The DNA sequence is given as TGTGCCAGCTCTCGGGAGGGGCAATTAACTAATGAAAAACTGTTTTTT. This encodes CASSREGQLTNEKLFF.